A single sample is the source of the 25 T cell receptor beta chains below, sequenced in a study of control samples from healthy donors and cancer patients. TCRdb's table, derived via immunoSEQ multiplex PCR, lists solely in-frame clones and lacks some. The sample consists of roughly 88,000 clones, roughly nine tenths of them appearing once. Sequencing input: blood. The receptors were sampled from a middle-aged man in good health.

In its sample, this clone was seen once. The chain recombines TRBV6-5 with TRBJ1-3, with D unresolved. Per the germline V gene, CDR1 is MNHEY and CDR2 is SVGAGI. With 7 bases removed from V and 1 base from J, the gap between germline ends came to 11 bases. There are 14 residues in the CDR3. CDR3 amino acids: CASIVTSSGNTIYF. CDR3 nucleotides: TGTGCCAGCATTGTCACTAGTTCTGGAAACACCATATATTTT.

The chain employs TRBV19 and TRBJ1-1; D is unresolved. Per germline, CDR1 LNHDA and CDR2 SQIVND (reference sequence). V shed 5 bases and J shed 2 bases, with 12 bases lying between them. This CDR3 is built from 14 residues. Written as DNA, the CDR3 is TGTGCCAGTAGTCCCCAACGGCAAAACACTGAAGCTTTCTTT. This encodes CASSPQRQNTEAFF.

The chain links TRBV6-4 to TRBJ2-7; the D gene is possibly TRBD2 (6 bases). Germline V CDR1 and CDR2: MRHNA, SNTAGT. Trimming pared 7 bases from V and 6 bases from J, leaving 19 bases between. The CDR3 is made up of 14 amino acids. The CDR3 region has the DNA TGTGCCAGCACCCGGGGAGGCCCTCAGTCCGAGCAGTACTTC. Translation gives CASTRGGPQSEQYF.

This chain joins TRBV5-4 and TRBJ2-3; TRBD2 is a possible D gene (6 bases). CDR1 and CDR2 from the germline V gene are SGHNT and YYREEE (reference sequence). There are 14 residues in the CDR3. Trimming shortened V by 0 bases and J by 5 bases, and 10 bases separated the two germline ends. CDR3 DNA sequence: TGTGCCAGCAGCTTGGGCGGGCGGGGAGATACGCAGTATTTT. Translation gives CASSLGGRGDTQYF.

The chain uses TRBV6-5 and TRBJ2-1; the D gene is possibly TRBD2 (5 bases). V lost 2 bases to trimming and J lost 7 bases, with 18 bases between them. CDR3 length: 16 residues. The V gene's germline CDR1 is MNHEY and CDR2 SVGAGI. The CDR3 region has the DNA TGTGCCAGCAGTTACCGTACTAGTGCCCTGGTTAATGAGCAGTTCTTC. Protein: CASSYRTSALVNEQFF.

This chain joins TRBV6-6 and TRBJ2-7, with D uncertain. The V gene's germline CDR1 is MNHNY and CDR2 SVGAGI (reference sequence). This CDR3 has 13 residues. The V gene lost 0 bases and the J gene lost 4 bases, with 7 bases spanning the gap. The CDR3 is CASSYSTPYEQYF. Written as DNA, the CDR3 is TGTGCCAGCAGTTACTCGACACCTTACGAGCAGTACTTC.

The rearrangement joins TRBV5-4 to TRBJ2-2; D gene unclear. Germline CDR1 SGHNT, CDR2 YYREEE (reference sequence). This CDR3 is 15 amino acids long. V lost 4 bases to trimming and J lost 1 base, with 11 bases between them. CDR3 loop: CASSKAKGNTGELFF. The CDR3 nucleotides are TGTGCCAGCAGCAAAGCCAAAGGGAACACCGGGGAGCTGTTTTTT.

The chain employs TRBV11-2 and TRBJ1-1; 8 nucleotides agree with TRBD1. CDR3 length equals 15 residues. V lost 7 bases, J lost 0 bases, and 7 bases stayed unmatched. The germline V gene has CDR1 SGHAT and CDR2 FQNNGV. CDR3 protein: CASTPTGALNTEAFF. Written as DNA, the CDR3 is TGTGCCAGCACCCCGACAGGGGCCTTGAACACTGAAGCTTTCTTT.

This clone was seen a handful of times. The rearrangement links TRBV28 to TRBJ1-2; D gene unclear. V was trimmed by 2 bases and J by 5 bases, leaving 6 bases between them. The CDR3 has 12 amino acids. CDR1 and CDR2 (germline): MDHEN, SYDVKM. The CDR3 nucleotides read TGTGCCAGCAGTTTACGTGAATATGGCTACACCTTC. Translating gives CASSLREYGYTF.

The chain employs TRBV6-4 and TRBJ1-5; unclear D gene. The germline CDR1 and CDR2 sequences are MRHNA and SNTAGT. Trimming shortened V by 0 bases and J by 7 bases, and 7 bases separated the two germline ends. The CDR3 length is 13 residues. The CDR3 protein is CASSDSEGQPQHF. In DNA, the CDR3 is TGTGCCAGCAGTGACTCAGAAGGGCAGCCCCAGCATTTT.

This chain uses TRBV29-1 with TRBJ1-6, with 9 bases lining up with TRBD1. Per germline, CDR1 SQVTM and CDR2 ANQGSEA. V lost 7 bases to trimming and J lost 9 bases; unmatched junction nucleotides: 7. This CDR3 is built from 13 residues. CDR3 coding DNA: TGCAGCGCGAGGACAGGGGAACTTTCACCCCTCCACTTT. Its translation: CSARTGELSPLHF.

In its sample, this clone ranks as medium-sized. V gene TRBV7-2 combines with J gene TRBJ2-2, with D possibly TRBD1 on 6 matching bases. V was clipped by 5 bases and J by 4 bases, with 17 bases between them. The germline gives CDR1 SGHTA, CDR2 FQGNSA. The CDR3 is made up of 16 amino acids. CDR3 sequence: CASSRRQGLGTGELFF. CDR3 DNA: TGTGCCAGCAGCCGCCGGCAGGGGTTGGGCACCGGGGAGCTGTTTTTT.

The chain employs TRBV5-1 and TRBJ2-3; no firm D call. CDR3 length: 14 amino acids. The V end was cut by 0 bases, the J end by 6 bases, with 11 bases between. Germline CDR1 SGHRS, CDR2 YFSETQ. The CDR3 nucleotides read TGCGCCAGCAGCTTGGGTGCCTCGGCGGATACGCAGTATTTT. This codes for CASSLGASADTQYF.

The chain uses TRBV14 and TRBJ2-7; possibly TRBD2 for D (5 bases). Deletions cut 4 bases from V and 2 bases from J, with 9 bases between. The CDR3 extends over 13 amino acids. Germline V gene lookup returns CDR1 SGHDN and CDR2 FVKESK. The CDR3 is CASSRRGTYEQYF. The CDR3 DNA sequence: TGTGCCAGCAGCCGCCGGGGTACCTACGAGCAGTACTTC. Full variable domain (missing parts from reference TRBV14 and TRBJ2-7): EAGVTQFPSHSVIEKGQTVTLRCDPISGHDNLYWYRRVMGKEIKFLLHFVKESKQDESGMPNNRFLAERTGGTYSTLKVQPAELEDSGVYFCASSRRGTYEQYFGPGTRLTVT.

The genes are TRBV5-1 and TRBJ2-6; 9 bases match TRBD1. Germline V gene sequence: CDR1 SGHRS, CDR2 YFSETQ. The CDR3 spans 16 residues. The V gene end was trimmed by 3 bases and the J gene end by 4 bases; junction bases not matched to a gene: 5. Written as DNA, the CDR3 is TGCGCCAGCAGCTCGGGACAGGGTCCCGGGGCCAACGTCCTGACTTTC. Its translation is CASSSGQGPGANVLTF.

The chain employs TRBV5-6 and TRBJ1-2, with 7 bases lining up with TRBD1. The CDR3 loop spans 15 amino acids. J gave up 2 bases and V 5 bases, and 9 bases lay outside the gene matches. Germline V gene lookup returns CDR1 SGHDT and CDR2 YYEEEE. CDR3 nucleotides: TGTGCCAGCAGGTACGCCGGGACAGTCAACTATGGCTACACCTTC. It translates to CASRYAGTVNYGYTF.

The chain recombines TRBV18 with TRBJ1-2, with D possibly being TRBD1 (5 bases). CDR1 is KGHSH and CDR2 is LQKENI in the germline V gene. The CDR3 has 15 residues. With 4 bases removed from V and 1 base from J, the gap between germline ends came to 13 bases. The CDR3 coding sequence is TGTGCCAGCTCACTGGACGAGGGACTTAACTATGGCTACACCTTC. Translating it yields CASSLDEGLNYGYTF.

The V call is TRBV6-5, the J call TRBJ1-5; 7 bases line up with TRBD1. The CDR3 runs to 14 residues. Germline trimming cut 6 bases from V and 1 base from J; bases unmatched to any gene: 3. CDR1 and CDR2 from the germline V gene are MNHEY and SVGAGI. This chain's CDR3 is CASRMGQSNQPQHF. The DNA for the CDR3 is TGTGCCAGCAGAATGGGACAGAGCAATCAGCCCCAGCATTTT.

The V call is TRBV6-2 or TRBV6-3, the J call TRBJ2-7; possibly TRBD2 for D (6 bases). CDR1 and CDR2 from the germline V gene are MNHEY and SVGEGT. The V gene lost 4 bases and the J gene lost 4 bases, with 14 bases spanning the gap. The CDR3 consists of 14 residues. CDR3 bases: TGTGCCAGCAGTTTTTCCGGGACTTCTTACGAGCAGTACTTC. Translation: CASSFSGTSYEQYF.

The DNA for the CDR3 is TGTGCCAGCAGCGCCAGGGACCGATTACTATACAATGAGCAGTTCTTC. Translation: CASSARDRLLYNEQFF. This chain uses TRBV7-8 with TRBJ2-1; the D call may be TRBD1 or TRBD2 (5 bases each). V lost 5 bases and J lost 4, with 18 bases in between. The CDR3 contains 16 residues. Germline V lookup: CDR1 SGHVS, CDR2 FQNEAQ.

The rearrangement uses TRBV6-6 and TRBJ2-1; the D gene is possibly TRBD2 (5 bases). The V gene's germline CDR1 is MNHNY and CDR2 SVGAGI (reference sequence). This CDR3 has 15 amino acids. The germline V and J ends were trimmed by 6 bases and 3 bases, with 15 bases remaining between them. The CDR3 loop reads CASSRGRAGYNEQFF. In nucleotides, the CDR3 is TGTGCCAGCAGCCGCGGAAGGGCGGGCTACAATGAGCAGTTCTTC.

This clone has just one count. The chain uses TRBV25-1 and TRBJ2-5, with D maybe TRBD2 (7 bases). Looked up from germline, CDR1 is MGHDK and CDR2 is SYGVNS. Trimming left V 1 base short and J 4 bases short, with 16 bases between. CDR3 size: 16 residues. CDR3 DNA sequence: TGTGCCAGCAGTGAATGGGGAAACAGGGAGGGAGAGACCCAGTACTTC. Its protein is CASSEWGNREGETQYF.

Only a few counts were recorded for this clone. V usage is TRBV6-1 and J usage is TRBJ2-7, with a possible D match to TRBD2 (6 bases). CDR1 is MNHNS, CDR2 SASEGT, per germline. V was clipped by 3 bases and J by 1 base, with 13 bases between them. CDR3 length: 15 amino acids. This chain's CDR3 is CASSEPGLFSYEQYF. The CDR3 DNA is TGTGCCAGCAGTGAGCCGGGACTGTTTTCCTACGAGCAGTACTTC.

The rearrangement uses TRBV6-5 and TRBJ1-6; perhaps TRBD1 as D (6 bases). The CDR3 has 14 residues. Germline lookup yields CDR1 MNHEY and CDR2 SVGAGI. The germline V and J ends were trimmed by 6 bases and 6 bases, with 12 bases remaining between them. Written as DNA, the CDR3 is TGTGCCAGCAGCATCGGACAGAGTAATTCACCCCTCCACTTT. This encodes CASSIGQSNSPLHF.

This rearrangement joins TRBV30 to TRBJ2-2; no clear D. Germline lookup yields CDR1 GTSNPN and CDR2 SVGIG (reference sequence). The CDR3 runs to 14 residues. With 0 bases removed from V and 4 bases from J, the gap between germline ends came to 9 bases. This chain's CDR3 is CAWSVLRVTGELFF. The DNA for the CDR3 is TGTGCCTGGAGTGTACTTCGGGTCACCGGGGAGCTGTTTTTT.